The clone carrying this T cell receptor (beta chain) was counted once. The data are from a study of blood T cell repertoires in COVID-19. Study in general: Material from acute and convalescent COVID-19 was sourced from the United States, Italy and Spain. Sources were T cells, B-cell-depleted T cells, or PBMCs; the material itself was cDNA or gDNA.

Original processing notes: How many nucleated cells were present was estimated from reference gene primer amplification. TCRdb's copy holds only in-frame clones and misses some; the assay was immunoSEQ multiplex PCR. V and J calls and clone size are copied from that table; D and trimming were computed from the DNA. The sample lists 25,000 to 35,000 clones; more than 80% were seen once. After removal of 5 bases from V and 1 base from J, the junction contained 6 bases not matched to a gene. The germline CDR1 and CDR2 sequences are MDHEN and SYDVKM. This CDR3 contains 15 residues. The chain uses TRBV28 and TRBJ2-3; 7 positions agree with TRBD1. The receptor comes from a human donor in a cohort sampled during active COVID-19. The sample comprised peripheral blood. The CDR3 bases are TGTGCCAGCAGTCCATGGGACAGTCGCACAGATACGCAGTATTTT. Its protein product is CASSPWDSRTDTQYF.